This TCR beta chain was obtained from a study of cytomegalovirus exposure and HLA in healthy donors. Background on the study: A later analysis reported the same platform for the 100 to 150 validation repertoires and the 666 first-cohort repertoires.

Worth noting for this clone: The antigen remains undetermined.

Study outcomes and limitations: The classifier, whose performance was assessed in both the original and validation cohorts, reportedly diagnosed cytomegalovirus status with high specificity and sensitivity.

TCRdb's table, derived via immunoSEQ multiplex PCR, lists solely in-frame clones and lacks some. The data show 95,000 to 150,000 clones, with 94% seen just once and around 1.2% held by the top ten. V lost 3 bases and J lost 10; bases outside the gene matches: 1. CDR3 length: 12 amino acids. CDR1 and CDR2 (germline): MGHRA, YSYEKL. The sequence was obtained from a woman aged 18-29 years in good health and CMV-seronegative. Sequencing used PBMCs. The V gene is TRBV4-1, the J gene TRBJ2-1; 9 bases match TRBD1. CDR3 sequence: CASSQGTGEQFF. The CDR3, as DNA: TGCGCCAGCAGCCAGGGGACAGGGGAGCAGTTCTTC.